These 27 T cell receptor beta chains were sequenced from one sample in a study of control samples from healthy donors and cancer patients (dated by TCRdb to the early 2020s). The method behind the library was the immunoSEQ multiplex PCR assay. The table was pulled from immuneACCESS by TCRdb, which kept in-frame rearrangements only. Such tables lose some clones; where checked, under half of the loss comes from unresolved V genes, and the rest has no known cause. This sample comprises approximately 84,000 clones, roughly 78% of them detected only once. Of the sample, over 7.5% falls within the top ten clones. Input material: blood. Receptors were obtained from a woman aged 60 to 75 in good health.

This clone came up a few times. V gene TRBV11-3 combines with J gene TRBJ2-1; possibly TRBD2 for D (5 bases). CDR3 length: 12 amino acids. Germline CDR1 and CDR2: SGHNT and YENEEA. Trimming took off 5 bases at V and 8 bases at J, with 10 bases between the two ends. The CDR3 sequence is CASSGSGDEQFF. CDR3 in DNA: TGTGCCAGCAGCGGGAGTGGGGATGAGCAGTTCTTC.

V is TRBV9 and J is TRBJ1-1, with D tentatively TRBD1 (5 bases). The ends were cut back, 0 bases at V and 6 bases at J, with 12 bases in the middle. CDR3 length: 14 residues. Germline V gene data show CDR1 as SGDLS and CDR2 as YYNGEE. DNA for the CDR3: TGTGCCAGCAGCGTAGATGGGGCTTTACCTGAAGCTTTCTTT. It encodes CASSVDGALPEAFF.

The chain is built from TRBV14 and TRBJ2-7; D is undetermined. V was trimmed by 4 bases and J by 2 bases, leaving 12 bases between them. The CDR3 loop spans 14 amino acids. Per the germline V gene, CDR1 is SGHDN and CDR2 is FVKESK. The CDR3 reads CASSPDGVPYEQYF. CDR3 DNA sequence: TGTGCCAGCAGCCCAGATGGGGTTCCCTACGAGCAGTACTTC.

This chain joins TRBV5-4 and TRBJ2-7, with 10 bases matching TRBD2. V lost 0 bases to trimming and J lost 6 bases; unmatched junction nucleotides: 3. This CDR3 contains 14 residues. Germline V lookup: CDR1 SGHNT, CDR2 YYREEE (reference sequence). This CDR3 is CASSLESSGGEQYF. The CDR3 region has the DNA TGTGCCAGCAGCTTGGAATCTAGCGGGGGCGAGCAGTACTTC. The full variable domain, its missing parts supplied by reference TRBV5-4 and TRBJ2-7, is ETGVTQSPTHLIKTRGQQVTLRCSSQSGHNTVSWYQQALGQGPQFIFQYYREEENGRGNFPPRFSGLQFPNYSSELNVNALELDDSALYLCASSLESSGGEQYFGPGTRLTVT.

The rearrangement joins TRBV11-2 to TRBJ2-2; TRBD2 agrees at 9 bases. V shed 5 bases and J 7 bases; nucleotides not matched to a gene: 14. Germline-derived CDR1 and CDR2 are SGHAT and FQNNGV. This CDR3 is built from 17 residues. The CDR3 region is CASSPVVSGSSYGELFF. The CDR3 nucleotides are TGTGCCAGCAGCCCCGTCGTTAGCGGGAGTTCCTACGGGGAGCTGTTTTTT. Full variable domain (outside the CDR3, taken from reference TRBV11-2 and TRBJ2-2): EAGVAQSPRYKIIEKRQSVAFWCNPISGHATLYWYQQILGQGPKLLIQFQNNGVVDDSQLPKDRFSAERLKGVDSTLKIQPAKLEDSAVYLCASSPVVSGSSYGELFFGEGSRLTVL.

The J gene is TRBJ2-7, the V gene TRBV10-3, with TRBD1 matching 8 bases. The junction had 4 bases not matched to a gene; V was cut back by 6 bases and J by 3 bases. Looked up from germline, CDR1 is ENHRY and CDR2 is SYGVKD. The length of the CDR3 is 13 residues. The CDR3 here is CAIRGDRNYEQYF. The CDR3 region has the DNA TGTGCCATCAGGGGGGACAGGAACTACGAGCAGTACTTC.

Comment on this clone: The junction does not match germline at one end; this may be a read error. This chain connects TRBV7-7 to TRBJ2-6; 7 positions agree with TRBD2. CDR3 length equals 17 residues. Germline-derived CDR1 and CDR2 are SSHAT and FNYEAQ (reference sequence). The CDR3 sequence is CASSRGTTTSGANVLTF. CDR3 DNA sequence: TGTGCTAGCAGCCGCGGGACTACAACCTCTGGGGCCAACGTCCTGACTTTC. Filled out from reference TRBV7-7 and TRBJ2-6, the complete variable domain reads GAGVSQSPRYKVTKRGQDVTLRCDPISSHATLYWYQQALGQGPEFLTYFNYEAQPDKSGLPSDRFSAERPEGSISTLTIQRTEQRDSAMYRCASSRGTTTSGANVLTFGAGSRLTVL.

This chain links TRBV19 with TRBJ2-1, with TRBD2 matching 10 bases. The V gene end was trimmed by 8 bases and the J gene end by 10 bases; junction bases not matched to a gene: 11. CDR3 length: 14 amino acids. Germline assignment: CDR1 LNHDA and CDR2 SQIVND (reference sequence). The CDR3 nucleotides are TGTGCCAGTCAGACTAGCGGGTCGGCCAGGGAGCAGTTCTTC. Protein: CASQTSGSAREQFF.

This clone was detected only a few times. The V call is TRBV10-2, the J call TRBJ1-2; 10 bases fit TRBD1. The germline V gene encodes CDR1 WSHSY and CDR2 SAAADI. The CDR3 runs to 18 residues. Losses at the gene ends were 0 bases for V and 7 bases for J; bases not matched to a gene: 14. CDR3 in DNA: TGCGCCAGCAGTGAGTCGGTCTTCCAGACAGGGGGCGCGCGTGGCTACACCTTC. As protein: CASSESVFQTGGARGYTF.

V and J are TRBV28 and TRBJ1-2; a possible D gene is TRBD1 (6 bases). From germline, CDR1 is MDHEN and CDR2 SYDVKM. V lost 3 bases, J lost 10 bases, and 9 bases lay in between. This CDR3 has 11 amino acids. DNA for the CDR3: TGTGCCAGCAGTTTCACAGGGTCCTACACCTTC. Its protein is CASSFTGSYTF.

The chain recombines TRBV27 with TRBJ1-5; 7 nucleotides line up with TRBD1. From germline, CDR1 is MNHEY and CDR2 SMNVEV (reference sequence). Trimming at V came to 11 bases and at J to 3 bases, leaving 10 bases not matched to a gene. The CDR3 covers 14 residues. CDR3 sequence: CAGGEGAFNQPQHF. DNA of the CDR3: TGTGCCGGGGGGGAGGGGGCCTTCAATCAGCCCCAGCATTTT.

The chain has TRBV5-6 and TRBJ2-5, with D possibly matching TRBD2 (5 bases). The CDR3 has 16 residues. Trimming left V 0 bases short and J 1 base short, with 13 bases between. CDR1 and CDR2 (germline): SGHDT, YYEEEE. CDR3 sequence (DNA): TGTGCCAGCAGCTTGGGGAGTGACTACCTCCAAGAGACCCAGTACTTC. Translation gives CASSLGSDYLQETQYF. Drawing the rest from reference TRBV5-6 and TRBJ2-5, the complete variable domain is DAGVTQSPTHLIKTRGQQVTLRCSPKSGHDTVSWYQQALGQGPQFIFQYYEEEERQRGNFPDRFSGHQFPNYSSELNVNALLLGDSALYLCASSLGSDYLQETQYFGPGTRLLVL.

The DNA of the CDR3 is TGCGCCAGCAGCCAAGAAGGTAGGGTCCAAGAGACCCAGTACTTC. It encodes CASSQEGRVQETQYF. V usage is TRBV4-1 and J usage is TRBJ2-5; D is uncertain. CDR3 length: 15 residues. Between the trimmed V and J ends, which lost 0 bases and 1 base, there was a span of 9 bases. Germline values: CDR1 MGHRA, CDR2 YSYEKL.

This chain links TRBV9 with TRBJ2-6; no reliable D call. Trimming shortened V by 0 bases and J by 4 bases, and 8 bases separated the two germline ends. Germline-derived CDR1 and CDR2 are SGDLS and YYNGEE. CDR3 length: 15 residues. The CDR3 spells CASSVGPPGANVLTF. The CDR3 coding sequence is TGTGCCAGCAGCGTAGGGCCCCCCGGGGCCAACGTCCTGACTTTC.

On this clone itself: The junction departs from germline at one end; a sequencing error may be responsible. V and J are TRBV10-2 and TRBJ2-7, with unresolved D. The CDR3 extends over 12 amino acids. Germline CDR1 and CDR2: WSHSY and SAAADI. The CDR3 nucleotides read TGCGCCAGCAGTGAGAGGTCCTCCGAGCAGTACTTC. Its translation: CASSERSSEQYF.

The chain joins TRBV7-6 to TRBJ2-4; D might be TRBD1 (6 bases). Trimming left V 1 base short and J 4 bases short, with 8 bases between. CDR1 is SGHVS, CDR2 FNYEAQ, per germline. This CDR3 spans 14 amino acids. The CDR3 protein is CASSLGTVKNIQYF. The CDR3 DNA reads TGTGCCAGCAGCTTAGGGACAGTTAAAAACATTCAGTACTTC.

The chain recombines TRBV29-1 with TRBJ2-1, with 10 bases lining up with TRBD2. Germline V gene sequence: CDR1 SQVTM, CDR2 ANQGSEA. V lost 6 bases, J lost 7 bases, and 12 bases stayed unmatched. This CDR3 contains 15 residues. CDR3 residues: CSVASSGSFANEQFF. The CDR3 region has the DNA TGCAGCGTCGCCTCTAGCGGGAGTTTTGCGAATGAGCAGTTCTTC.

The DNA for the CDR3 is TGTGCCAGCAGACAAGAGGTGGATGAGCAGTTCTTC. It encodes CASRQEVDEQFF. The chain combines TRBV27 with TRBJ2-1, with D hard to call. Germline V gene lookup returns CDR1 MNHEY and CDR2 SMNVEV (reference sequence). The CDR3 covers 12 residues. Trimming removed 6 bases from V and 8 bases from J, with 11 bases in between.

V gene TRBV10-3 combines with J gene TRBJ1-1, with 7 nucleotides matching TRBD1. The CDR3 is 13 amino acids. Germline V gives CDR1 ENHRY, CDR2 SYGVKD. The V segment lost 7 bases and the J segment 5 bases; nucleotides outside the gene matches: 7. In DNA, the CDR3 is TGTGCCATCACCGAGACAGGGCGAACTGAAGCTTTCTTT. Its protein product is CAITETGRTEAFF.

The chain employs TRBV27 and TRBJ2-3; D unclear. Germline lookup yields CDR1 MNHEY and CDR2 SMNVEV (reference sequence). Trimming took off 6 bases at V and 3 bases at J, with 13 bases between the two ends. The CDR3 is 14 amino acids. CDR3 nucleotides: TGTGCCAGCAGGCCAAGTGTGGGGACAGATACGCAGTATTTT. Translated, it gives CASRPSVGTDTQYF.

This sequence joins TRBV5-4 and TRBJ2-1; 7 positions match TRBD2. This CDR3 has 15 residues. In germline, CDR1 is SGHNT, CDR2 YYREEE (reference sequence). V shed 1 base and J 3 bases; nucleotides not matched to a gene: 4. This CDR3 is CASSLSLAVYNEQFF. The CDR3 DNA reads TGTGCCAGCAGCTTGAGTCTAGCGGTCTACAATGAGCAGTTCTTC.

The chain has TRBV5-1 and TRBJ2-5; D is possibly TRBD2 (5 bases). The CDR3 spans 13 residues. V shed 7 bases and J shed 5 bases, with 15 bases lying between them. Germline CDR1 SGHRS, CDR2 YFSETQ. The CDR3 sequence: CASEDERAETQYF. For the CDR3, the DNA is TGCGCCAGCGAGGATGAGAGGGCGGAGACCCAGTACTTC.

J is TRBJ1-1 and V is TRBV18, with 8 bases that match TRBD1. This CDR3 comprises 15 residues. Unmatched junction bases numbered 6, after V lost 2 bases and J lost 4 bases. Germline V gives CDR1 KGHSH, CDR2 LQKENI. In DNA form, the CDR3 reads TGTGCCAGCTCACCAAAGGACAGGGTTTTCACTGAAGCTTTCTTT. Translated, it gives CASSPKDRVFTEAFF. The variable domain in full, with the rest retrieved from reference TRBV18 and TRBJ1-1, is NAGVMQNPRHLVRRRGQEARLRCSPMKGHSHVYWYRQLPEEGLKFMVYLQKENIIDESGMPKERFSAEFPKEGPSILRIQQVVRGDSAAYFCASSPKDRVFTEAFFGQGTRLTVV.

The CDR3 loop is CASSPRPMGGTYNEQFF. CDR3 sequence (DNA): TGTGCCAGCAGCCCACGCCCCATGGGGGGAACCTACAATGAGCAGTTCTTC. The V gene is TRBV7-6, the J gene TRBJ2-1; perhaps TRBD2 as D (6 bases). Between the trimmed V and J ends, which lost 5 bases and 2 bases, there was a span of 19 bases. CDR1 and CDR2 (germline): SGHVS, FNYEAQ. CDR3 size: 17 residues. The full variable domain, in which reference TRBV7-6 and TRBJ2-1 provide the parts outside the CDR3, is GAGVSQSPRYKVTKRGQDVALRCDPISGHVSLYWYRQALGQGPEFLTYFNYEAQQDKSGLPNDRFSAERPEGSISTLTIQRTEQRDSAMYRCASSPRPMGGTYNEQFFGPGTRLTVL.

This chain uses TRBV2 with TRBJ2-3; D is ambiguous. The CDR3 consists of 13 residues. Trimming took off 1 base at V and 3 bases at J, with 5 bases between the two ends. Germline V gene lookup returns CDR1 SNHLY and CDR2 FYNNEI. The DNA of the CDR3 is TGTGCCAGCAGTGAAGAGCCGACAGATACGCAGTATTTT. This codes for CASSEEPTDTQYF.

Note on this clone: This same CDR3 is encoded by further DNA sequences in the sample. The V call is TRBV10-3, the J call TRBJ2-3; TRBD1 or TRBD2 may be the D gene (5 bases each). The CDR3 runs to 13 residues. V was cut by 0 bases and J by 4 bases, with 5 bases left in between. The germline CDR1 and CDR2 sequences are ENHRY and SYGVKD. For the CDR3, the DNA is TGTGCCATCAGTGAGTCGGGGGCAGATACGCAGTATTTT. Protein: CAISESGADTQYF.

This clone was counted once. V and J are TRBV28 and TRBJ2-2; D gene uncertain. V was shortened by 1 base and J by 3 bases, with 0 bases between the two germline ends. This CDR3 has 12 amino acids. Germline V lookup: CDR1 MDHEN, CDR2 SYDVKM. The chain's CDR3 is CASSLYTGELFF. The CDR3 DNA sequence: TGTGCCAGCAGTTTATACACCGGGGAGCTGTTTTTT.